The clone carrying this TCR beta chain has ten or more counts. Its antigen is not known. MiXCR, applied by TCRdb to the reads, yields one record per CDR3 protein. The sample lists 80,000 or so distinct CDR3 sequences, 20% to 30% occurring once. This entry belongs to a study of T cell repertoires in cytomegalovirus infection. Germline V gene data show CDR1 as SGHTA and CDR2 as FQGNSA. This CDR3 region has 17 residues. V shed 5 bases and J 5 bases; nucleotides not matched to a gene: 9. The specimen comprised CD8+ T cells from cultured PBMCs, sampled from culture after CMV antigen stimulation. The chain employs TRBV7-2 and TRBJ2-2; 12 bases are shared with TRBD2. The receptor comes from a human donor in good health (CMV status not recorded). Some clones in this sample may be carry-over from other donors' samples. The CDR3: CASSVSSGRARTGELFF. Here the CDR3 DNA reads TGTGCCAGCAGCGTCTCTAGCGGGAGGGCCCGGACCGGGGAGCTGTTTTTT.